The 26 T cell receptor beta chains below all came from one sample that was sequenced in a study of T cell responses to AZD1222 COVID-19 vaccine. TCRdb keeps only in-frame clones here, not all; method: immunoSEQ multiplex PCR. The sample has fewer than 120,000 clones; about 88% are singletons. This sample comprised peripheral blood, obtained on day 0 of AZD1222 vaccination. The receptors were sampled from an adult in good health.

CDR3 DNA: TGTGCCAGCAGTCAGACAGCTTCCTACGAGCAGTACTTC. It yields the protein CASSQTASYEQYF. This rearrangement joins TRBV12-3 or TRBV12-4 to TRBJ2-7, with D possibly being TRBD1 (5 bases). The V gene lost 5 bases and the J gene lost 1 base, with 9 bases spanning the gap. This CDR3 region has 13 residues.

The chain recombines TRBV5-8 with TRBJ1-1; TRBD1 agrees at 7 bases. The V gene end was trimmed by 4 bases and the J gene end by 5 bases; junction bases not matched to a gene: 11. CDR3 length: 15 residues. Germline lookup yields CDR1 SGHTS and CDR2 YDEGEE. CDR3 sequence: CASSRGRGKGTEAFF. Written as DNA, the CDR3 is TGTGCCAGCAGCAGGGGGCGGGGAAAGGGGACTGAAGCTTTCTTT.

The CDR3 coding sequence is TGTGCCAGCAGCACCCGCAGGGAAGCTTTCTTT. Translation gives CASSTRREAFF. V is TRBV21-1 and J is TRBJ1-1; the DNA was not compared with TRBD1, the D call given in the table. TRBV21-1 is given as a pseudogene. CDR3 size: 11 residues.

The rearrangement links TRBV27 to TRBJ1-2; 8 nucleotides line up with TRBD1. Germline CDR1 and CDR2: MNHEY and SMNVEV (reference sequence). V gave up 3 bases and J gave up 7 bases; unmatched junction bases: 7. This CDR3 is built from 14 residues. In nucleotides, the CDR3 is TGTGCCAGCAGTTTTGGACAGGGAGGCGCTGGCTACACCTTC. Residues: CASSFGQGGAGYTF.

This rearrangement joins TRBV18 to TRBJ2-5; 7 positions match TRBD1. The V and J ends lost 3 bases and 3 bases, in that order; junction bases with no gene match: 4. The germline CDR1 and CDR2 sequences are KGHSH and LQKENI. This CDR3 region has 14 residues. The CDR3 coding sequence is TGTGCCAGCTCACCTAAAACAGGGGAAGAGACCCAGTACTTC. It yields the protein CASSPKTGEETQYF.

J is TRBJ1-1 and V is TRBV3-1 (or the pseudogene TRBV3-2); no reliable D call. From germline, CDR1 is LGHDT and CDR2 YNNKEL (reference sequence). This CDR3 spans 13 amino acids. V lost 0 bases and J 5 bases, leaving 7 bases between the germline ends. As DNA, the CDR3 is TGTGCCAGCAGCCAAGAGTGGGGTACTGAAGCTTTCTTT. This gives the protein CASSQEWGTEAFF.

This clone occurred a few times. The chain has TRBV4-1 and TRBJ2-7; D is perhaps TRBD2 (6 bases). V lost 6 bases to trimming and J lost 6 bases, with 24 bases between them. Germline V gene lookup returns CDR1 MGHRA and CDR2 YSYEKL. The CDR3 totals 16 residues. The CDR3 region is CASSPILASQTSEQYF. CDR3 bases: TGCGCCAGCAGTCCAATACTAGCATCCCAAACGAGCGAGCAGTACTTC.

The chain employs TRBV9 and TRBJ2-1, with 8 bases fitting TRBD1. Germline CDR1 is SGDLS and CDR2 is YYNGEE. J was trimmed by 1 base and V by 0 bases; bases with no gene match: 3. The CDR3 length is 16 residues. In DNA form, the CDR3 reads TGTGCCAGCAGCGTAGGGACAGGGCGGTCCTACAATGAGCAGTTCTTC. It specifies CASSVGTGRSYNEQFF.

This chain uses TRBV2 with TRBJ2-1; TRBD2 agrees at 12 bases. The CDR3 has 16 residues. Unmatched junction bases numbered 6, after V lost 6 bases and J lost 3 bases. Germline values: CDR1 SNHLY, CDR2 FYNNEI. The CDR3 coding sequence is TGTGCCAGCAGGGGACTAGCGGGCGACAACTACAATGAGCAGTTCTTC. It yields the protein CASRGLAGDNYNEQFF.

This clone was seen only once. The chain uses TRBV7-9 and TRBJ1-1; the D gene is possibly TRBD1 (6 bases). The CDR3 contains 12 residues. In germline, CDR1 is SEHNR, CDR2 FQNEAQ (reference sequence). Trimming took 5 bases from V and 10 from J, leaving 14 bases between them. The CDR3 protein is CASSPDRYGAFF. The CDR3 DNA is TGTGCCAGCAGCCCAGACAGGTATGGAGCTTTCTTT.

This chain connects TRBV2 to TRBJ1-2; D perhaps matches TRBD1 (5 bases). CDR1 SNHLY and CDR2 FYNNEI come from the germline V gene. With 1 base removed from V and 4 bases from J, the gap between germline ends came to 13 bases. The CDR3 length is 15 residues. CDR3 sequence reads: CASSEDWDGAYGYTF. The CDR3 region has the DNA TGTGCCAGCAGTGAAGACTGGGACGGCGCCTATGGCTACACCTTC.

This rearrangement joins TRBV5-1 to TRBJ1-4; the D is unclear. The CDR3 is 14 residues long. V dropped 1 base and J dropped 8 bases, with 12 bases sitting between them. Germline lookup yields CDR1 SGHRS and CDR2 YFSETQ. The CDR3, as DNA: TGCGCCAGCAGCTTGAGTGTGGCAGGAGAAAAACTGTTTTTT. As protein: CASSLSVAGEKLFF.

The chain recombines TRBV12-5 with TRBJ2-7; perhaps TRBD1 as D (6 bases). Looked up from germline, CDR1 is LGHNT and CDR2 is FRNRAP. Trimming shortened V by 5 bases and J by 2 bases, and 13 bases separated the two germline ends. This CDR3 spans 14 amino acids. The CDR3 loop is CASGVDRPPYEQYF. DNA of the CDR3: TGTGCTAGTGGTGTTGACAGGCCCCCCTACGAGCAGTACTTC.

The chain joins TRBV27 to TRBJ1-5, with D hard to call. CDR3 length equals 12 residues. The V gene's germline CDR1 is MNHEY and CDR2 SMNVEV (reference sequence). V lost 1 base to trimming and J lost 6 bases, with 4 bases between them. The CDR3 protein is CASSLWGQPQHF. For the CDR3, the DNA is TGTGCCAGCAGTTTATGGGGTCAGCCCCAGCATTTT.

The chain employs TRBV19 and TRBJ2-1; TRBD2 is a possible D gene (5 bases). The CDR3 is 13 residues long. In germline, CDR1 is LNHDA, CDR2 SQIVND (reference sequence). The germline V and J ends were trimmed by 7 bases and 8 bases, with 15 bases remaining between them. The CDR3 nucleotides are TGTGCCAGTAAAGCTCTAGCTTGGGATGAGCAGTTCTTC. Translation: CASKALAWDEQFF.

The chain carries TRBV3-1 (or the pseudogene TRBV3-2) and TRBJ1-2; unclear D gene. The CDR3 runs 13 residues. Per the germline V gene, CDR1 is LGHDT and CDR2 is YNNKEL (reference sequence). V was trimmed by 7 bases and J by 8 bases, leaving 17 bases between them. CDR3 DNA: TGTGCCAGCAATAGGGCGGGTAATTGGGGCTACACCTTC. This codes for CASNRAGNWGYTF.

The genes are TRBV7-6 and TRBJ2-7, with TRBD2 identical over 10 bases. Trimming removed 1 base from V and 6 bases from J; junction bases left unmatched: 3. The CDR3 consists of 14 residues. Germline values: CDR1 SGHVS, CDR2 FNYEAQ. The CDR3 nucleotides read TGTGCCAGCAGCTTAGGGCTAGCGGGGGTCGAGCAGTACTTC. Translating it yields CASSLGLAGVEQYF.

The rearrangement links TRBV30 to TRBJ1-1; D call uncertain. The CDR3 runs 14 residues. Germline V gene data show CDR1 as GTSNPN and CDR2 as SVGIG (reference sequence). The germline V and J ends were trimmed by 4 bases and 1 base, with 13 bases remaining between them. The CDR3 reads CAWTPGLSNTEAFF. CDR3 in DNA: TGTGCCTGGACTCCCGGCCTCTCGAACACTGAAGCTTTCTTT.

The rearrangement links TRBV3-1 (or the pseudogene TRBV3-2) to TRBJ1-2; 8 bases map to TRBD1. J lost 3 bases, V lost 4 bases, and 7 bases had no gene match. There are 15 residues in the CDR3. Germline V CDR1 and CDR2: LGHDT, YNNKEL (reference sequence). The CDR3 here is CASSPTGTGYYGYTF. The CDR3 DNA reads TGTGCCAGCAGCCCCACCGGGACAGGCTACTATGGCTACACCTTC.

CDR3 DNA: TGTGCCAGCAGCTTCGGATGGGGGCGATATTCACCCCTCCACTTT. Translated, it gives CASSFGWGRYSPLHF. The gene calls are TRBV5-6 and TRBJ1-6, with D perhaps TRBD1 (6 bases). The CDR3 covers 15 residues. Germline V gives CDR1 SGHDT, CDR2 YYEEEE. Trimming stripped 2 bases from V and 8 bases from J, with 14 bases between.

CDR3 DNA sequence: TGTGCCTGGAGTGTCGCCGGGACAGGCAACTATGGCTACACCTTC. Its translation is CAWSVAGTGNYGYTF. This rearrangement joins TRBV30 to TRBJ1-2; TRBD1 aligns across 8 bases. This CDR3 contains 15 residues. The V segment lost 0 bases and the J segment 2 bases; nucleotides outside the gene matches: 5. Germline CDR1 GTSNPN, CDR2 SVGIG (reference sequence).

The rearrangement uses TRBV7-2 and TRBJ1-1, with no clear D. Trimming removed 0 bases at V and 8 bases at J, with 10 bases between. Per germline, CDR1 SGHTA and CDR2 FQGNSA. CDR3 length: 13 residues. The CDR3 region is CASSLAQPLEAFF. Written as DNA, the CDR3 is TGTGCCAGCAGCTTAGCGCAACCCTTAGAAGCTTTCTTT.

The chain carries TRBV18 and TRBJ1-1, with TRBD1 matching over 10 bases. There are 15 residues in the CDR3. Germline V lookup: CDR1 KGHSH, CDR2 LQKENI. V was clipped by 6 bases and J by 7 bases; unmatched bases: 11. DNA for the CDR3: TGTGCCAGCTCCGTACCGGGACAGGGGACGGGTGAAGCTTTCTTT. Translation gives CASSVPGQGTGEAFF.

This chain connects TRBV19 to TRBJ2-3, with TRBD2 matching over 15 bases. This CDR3 contains 19 residues. The germline gives CDR1 LNHDA, CDR2 SQIVND (reference sequence). J lost 2 bases, V lost 8 bases, and 14 bases had no gene match. CDR3 in amino acids: CASEPWTSGRVLATDTQYF. Written as DNA, the CDR3 is TGTGCCAGTGAGCCTTGGACTAGCGGGAGGGTCCTAGCCACAGATACGCAGTATTTT. Full variable domain (rest looked up from reference TRBV19 and TRBJ2-3): DGGITQSPKYLFRKEGQNVTLSCEQNLNHDAMYWYRQDPGQGLRLIYYSQIVNDFQKGDIAEGYSVSREKKESFPLTVTSAQKNPTAFYLCASEPWTSGRVLATDTQYFGPGTRLTVL.

The chain employs TRBV29-1 and TRBJ1-4; 9 bases match TRBD1. The CDR3 spans 13 residues. Unmatched junction bases numbered 2, after V lost 5 bases and J lost 4 bases. Germline V gene lookup returns CDR1 SQVTM and CDR2 ANQGSEA. The CDR3 DNA reads as TGCAGCGTTACAGGGGGCGATAATGAAAAACTGTTTTTT. This gives the protein CSVTGGDNEKLFF.

J is TRBJ1-5 and V is TRBV27, with D tentatively TRBD1 (5 bases). CDR3 length equals 15 residues. Trimming took 2 bases from V and 5 from J, leaving 13 bases between them. Germline V lookup: CDR1 MNHEY, CDR2 SMNVEV (reference sequence). The CDR3 loop reads CASSLVRGGHQPQHF. As DNA, the CDR3 is TGTGCCAGCAGTTTAGTAAGGGGAGGCCATCAGCCCCAGCATTTT.